The sequence of this TCR beta chain was determined in a study of molecular identifiers for immune sequencing clone quantification. On the study more broadly: RNA from approximately 20,000 or 100,000 naive CD8 cells was split five ways in replicates, with four sequenced. Study conclusions and caveats: Spiked Jurkat TCR RNA equivalent to one cell reportedly surfaced among some 990,000 naive cells.

The germline V gene encodes CDR1 LNHNV and CDR2 YYDKDF (reference sequence). There are 15 residues in the CDR3. V lost 6 bases and J 5 bases, leaving 16 bases between the germline ends. Worth noting for this clonotype: The antigen remains unidentified.

Making the bulk TCR libraries relied on previously described methods and listed TCR primers. One entry per CDR3 protein results from TCRdb running MiXCR on the PCR reads. The sample has roughly 630,000 distinct CDR3 sequences, 25% seen once; the top ten hold about 0.84%. This TCR came from a human donor in good health. Some libraries in this study had Jurkat cell RNA spiked in. Source material: naive CD8+ T cells from blood, with Jurkat cell RNA spiked in. Subset indicated: FACS-sorted CD8+CD4-CCR7+CD45RA+ naive T cells. This chain connects TRBV15 to TRBJ2-2; weak D call: TRBD1 (5 bases). CDR3 in DNA: TGTGCCACCAGAGATTGGCAGGGCGCTACCGGGGAGCTGTTTTTT. The encoded protein is CATRDWQGATGELFF.